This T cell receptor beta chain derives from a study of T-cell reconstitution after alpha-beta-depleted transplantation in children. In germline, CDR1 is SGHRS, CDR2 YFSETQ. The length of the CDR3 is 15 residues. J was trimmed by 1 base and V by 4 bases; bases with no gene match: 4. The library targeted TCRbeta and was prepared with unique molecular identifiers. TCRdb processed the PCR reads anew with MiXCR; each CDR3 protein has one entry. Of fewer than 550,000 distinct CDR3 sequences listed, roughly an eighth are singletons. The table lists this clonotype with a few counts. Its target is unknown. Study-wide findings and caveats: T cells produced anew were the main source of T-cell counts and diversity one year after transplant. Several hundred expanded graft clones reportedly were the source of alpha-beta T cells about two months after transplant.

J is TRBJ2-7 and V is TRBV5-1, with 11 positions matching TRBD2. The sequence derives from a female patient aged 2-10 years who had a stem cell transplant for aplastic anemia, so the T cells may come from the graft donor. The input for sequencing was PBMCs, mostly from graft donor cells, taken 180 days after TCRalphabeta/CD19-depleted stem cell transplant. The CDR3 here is CASSQGLAESYEQYF. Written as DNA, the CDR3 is TGCGCCAGCAGCCAGGGACTAGCGGAATCCTACGAGCAGTACTTC.